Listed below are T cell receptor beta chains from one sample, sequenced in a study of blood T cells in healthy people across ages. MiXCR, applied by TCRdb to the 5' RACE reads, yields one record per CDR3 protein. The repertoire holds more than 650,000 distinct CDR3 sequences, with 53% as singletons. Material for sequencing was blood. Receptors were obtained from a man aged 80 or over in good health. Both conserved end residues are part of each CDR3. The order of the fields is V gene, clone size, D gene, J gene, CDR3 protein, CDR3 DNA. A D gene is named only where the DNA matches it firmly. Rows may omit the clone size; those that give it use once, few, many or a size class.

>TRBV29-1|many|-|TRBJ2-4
CSVAPGKNIQYF
TGCAGCGTTGCCCCGGGCAAAAACATTCAGTACTTC
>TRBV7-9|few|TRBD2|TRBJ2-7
CASSQRENYEQYF
TGTGCCAGCTCTCAGCGGGAGAACTACGAGCAGTACTTC
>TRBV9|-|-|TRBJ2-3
CASSVALLGGTQYF
TGTGCCAGCAGCGTAGCCCTCCTCGGAGGCACGCAGTATTTT
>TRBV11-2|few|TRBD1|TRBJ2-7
CASSLDLPDRGYEQYF
TGTGCCAGCAGCTTAGATCTCCCGGACAGGGGCTACGAGCAGTACTTC
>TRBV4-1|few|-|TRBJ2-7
CASSQETQGYSYEQYF
TGCGCCAGCAGCCAAGAGACGCAGGGTTACTCCTACGAGCAGTACTTC
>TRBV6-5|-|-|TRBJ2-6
CASSYSQTSANVLTF
TGTGCCAGCAGTTACTCCCAGACATCAGCCAACGTCCTGACTTTC
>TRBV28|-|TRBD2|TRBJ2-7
CTSRGLALGSYEQYF
TGTACCAGCAGGGGACTAGCCTTGGGCTCCTACGAGCAGTACTTC
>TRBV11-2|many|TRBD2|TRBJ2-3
CASSLASGRPRYAYF
TGCGCCAGCAGCTTGGCTAGCGGGAGACCCAGATACGCGTATTTT
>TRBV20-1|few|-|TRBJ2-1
CSARPDRHNEQFF
TGCAGTGCTAGACCGGACCGTCACAATGAGCAGTTCTTC
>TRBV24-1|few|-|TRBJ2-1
CATSAGIINEQFF
TGTGCCACCAGTGCCGGGATAATCAATGAGCAGTTCTTC
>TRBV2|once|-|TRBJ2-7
CASRERRAASYEQYF
TGTGCCAGCAGAGAAAGACGAGCGGCTTCCTACGAGCAGTACTTC
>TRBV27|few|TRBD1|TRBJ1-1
CASSLSRRQGGVNTEAFF
TGTGCCAGCAGTTTATCAAGACGACAGGGAGGCGTGAACACTGAAGCTTTCTTT
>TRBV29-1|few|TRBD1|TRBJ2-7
CSVEDQGDEQYF
TGCAGCGTTGAAGATCAGGGGGACGAGCAGTACTTC
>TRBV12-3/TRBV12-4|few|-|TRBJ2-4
CATSDLAKNIQYF
TGTGCCACTTCGGACCTAGCCAAAAACATTCAGTACTTC
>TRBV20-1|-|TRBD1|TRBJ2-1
CSARTGMKAYNEQFF
TGCAGTGCTAGGACAGGGATGAAGGCCTACAATGAGCAGTTCTTC
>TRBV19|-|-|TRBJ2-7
CASSIRPREWFHEQYF
TGTGCCAGTAGTATTCGCCCGAGGGAGTGGTTCCACGAGCAGTACTTC
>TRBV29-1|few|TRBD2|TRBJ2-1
CSAAAGGGYNEQFF
TGCAGCGCAGCAGCGGGAGGGGGCTACAATGAGCAGTTCTTC
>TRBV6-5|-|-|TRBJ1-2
CASKLGSLAQEPSNYGYTF
TGTGCCAGCAAGTTGGGGAGTTTGGCTCAGGAACCATCTAACTATGGCTACACCTTC
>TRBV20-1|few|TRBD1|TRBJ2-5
CSALGQGSGQETQYF
TGCAGTGCTCTAGGACAGGGAAGCGGTCAAGAGACCCAGTACTTC
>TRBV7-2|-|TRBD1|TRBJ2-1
CASSLQVGVGQGAVNEQFF
TGTGCCAGCAGCTTACAGGTCGGTGTGGGACAGGGGGCGGTCAATGAGCAGTTCTTC
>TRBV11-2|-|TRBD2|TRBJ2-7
CASSLQLAEYEQYF
TGTGCCAGCAGCTTACAACTAGCGGAATACGAGCAGTACTTC
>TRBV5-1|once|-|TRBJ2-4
CASSSPGEAKNIQHF
TGCGCCAGCAGCTCCCCCGGGGAAGCCAAAAACATTCAGCACTTC
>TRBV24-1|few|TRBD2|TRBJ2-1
CATSYGTKEQFF
TGTGCCACCAGCTACGGGACTAAAGAGCAGTTCTTC
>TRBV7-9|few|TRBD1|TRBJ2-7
CASSTTGGALSYEQYF
TGTGCCAGCAGCACCACAGGGGGTGCCCTCTCCTACGAGCAGTACTTC
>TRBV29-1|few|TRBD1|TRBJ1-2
CSVASGTGRYGYTF
TGCAGCGTTGCTTCCGGGACAGGGAGATATGGCTACACCTTC
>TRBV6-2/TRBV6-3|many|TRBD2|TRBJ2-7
CASTTGLAGDSYEQYF
TGTGCCAGCACCACCGGGCTAGCGGGAGACTCCTACGAGCAGTACTTC
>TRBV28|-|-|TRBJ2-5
CASSLTGTGETQYF
TGTGCCAGCAGTTTAACCGGGACCGGAGAGACCCAGTACTTC
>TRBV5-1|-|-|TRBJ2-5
CASSLARVVLEETQYF
TGCGCCAGCAGCTTGGCTCGGGTGGTCTTAGAAGAGACCCAGTACTTC
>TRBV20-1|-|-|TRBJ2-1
CSAATTGFGEQFF
TGCAGTGCGGCGACGACAGGCTTCGGCGAGCAGTTCTTC
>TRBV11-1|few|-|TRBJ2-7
CASTAGGEQYF
TGTGCCAGCACCGCCGGGGGCGAGCAGTACTTC
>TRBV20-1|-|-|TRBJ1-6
CSARSGGVFDSPLHF
TGCAGTGCTAGGTCGGGGGGGGTCTTTGATTCACCCCTCCACTTT
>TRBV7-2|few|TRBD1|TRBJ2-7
CASSPGTVLRVQYF
TGTGCCAGCAGCCCCGGGACAGTTCTACGAGTGCAGTACTTC